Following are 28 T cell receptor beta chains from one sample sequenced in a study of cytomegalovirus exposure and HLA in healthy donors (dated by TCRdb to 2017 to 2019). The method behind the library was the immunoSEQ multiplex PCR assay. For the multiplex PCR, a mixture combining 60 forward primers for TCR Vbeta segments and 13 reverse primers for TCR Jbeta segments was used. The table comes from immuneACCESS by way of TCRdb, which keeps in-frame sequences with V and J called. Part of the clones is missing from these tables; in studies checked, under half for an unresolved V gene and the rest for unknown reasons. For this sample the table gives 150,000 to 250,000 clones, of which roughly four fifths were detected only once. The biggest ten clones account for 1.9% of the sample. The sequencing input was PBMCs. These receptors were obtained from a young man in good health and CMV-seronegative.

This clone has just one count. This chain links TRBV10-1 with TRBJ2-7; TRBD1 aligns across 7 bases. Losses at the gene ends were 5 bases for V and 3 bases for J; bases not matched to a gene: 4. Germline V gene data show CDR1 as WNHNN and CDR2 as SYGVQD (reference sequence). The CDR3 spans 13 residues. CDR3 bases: TGCGCCAGCAGTAAGGGACAGTACTACGAGCAGTACTTC. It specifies CASSKGQYYEQYF.

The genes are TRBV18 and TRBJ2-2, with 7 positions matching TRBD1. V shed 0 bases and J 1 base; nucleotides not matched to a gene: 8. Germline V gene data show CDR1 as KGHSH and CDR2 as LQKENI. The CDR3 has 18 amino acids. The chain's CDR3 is CASSPPGFPGGNTGELFF. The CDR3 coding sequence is TGTGCCAGCTCACCACCTGGGTTTCCAGGGGGGAACACCGGGGAGCTGTTTTTT.

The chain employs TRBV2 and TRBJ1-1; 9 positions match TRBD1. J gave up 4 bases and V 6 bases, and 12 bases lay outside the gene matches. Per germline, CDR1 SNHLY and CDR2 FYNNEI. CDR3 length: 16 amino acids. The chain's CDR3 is CASRMLQGALPTEAFF. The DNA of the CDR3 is TGTGCCAGCAGGATGCTACAGGGGGCCCTCCCCACTGAAGCTTTCTTT.

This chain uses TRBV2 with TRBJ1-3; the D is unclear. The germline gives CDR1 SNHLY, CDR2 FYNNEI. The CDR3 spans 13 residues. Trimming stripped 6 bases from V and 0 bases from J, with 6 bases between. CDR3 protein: CASSPNSGNTIYF. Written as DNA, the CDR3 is TGTGCCAGCAGCCCCAACTCTGGAAACACCATATATTTT.

The CDR3 DNA reads as TGTGCCACCCAAGAATTTCCAGGCTCTGGAAACACCATATATTTT. Translating it yields CATQEFPGSGNTIYF. The rearrangement links TRBV7-7 to TRBJ1-3; D unresolved. V was trimmed by 10 bases and J by 0 bases, leaving 16 bases between them. There are 15 residues in the CDR3. From germline, CDR1 is SSHAT and CDR2 FNYEAQ (reference sequence).

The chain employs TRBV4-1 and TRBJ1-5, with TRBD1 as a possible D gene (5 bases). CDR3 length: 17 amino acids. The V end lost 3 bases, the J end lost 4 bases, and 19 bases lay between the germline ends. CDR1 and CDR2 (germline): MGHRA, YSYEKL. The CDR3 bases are TGCGCCAGCAGCCAGGCCCAAAATCAGGGAGGTAATCAGCCCCAGCATTTT. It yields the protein CASSQAQNQGGNQPQHF.

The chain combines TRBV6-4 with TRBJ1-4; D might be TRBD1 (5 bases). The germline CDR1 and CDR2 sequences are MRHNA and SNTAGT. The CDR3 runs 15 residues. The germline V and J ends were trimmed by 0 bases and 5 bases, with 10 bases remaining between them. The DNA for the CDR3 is TGTGCCAGCAGTGACTCGGCAGGGTTAAATGAAAAACTGTTTTTT. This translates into CASSDSAGLNEKLFF.

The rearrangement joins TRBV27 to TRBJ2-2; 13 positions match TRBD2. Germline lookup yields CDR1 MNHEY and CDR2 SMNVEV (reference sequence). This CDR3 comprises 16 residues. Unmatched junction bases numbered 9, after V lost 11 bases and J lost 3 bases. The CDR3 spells CAWLQLAGGHTGELFF. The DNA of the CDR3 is TGTGCCTGGCTACAACTAGCGGGAGGGCACACCGGGGAGCTGTTTTTT.

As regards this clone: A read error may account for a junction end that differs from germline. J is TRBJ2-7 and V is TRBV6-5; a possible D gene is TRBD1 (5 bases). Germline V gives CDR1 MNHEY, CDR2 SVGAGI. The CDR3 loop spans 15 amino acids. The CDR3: CASSYRQGMSYEQHF. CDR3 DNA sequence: TGTGCCAGCAGTTACAGGCAGGGCATGAGCTACGAGCAGCACTTC.

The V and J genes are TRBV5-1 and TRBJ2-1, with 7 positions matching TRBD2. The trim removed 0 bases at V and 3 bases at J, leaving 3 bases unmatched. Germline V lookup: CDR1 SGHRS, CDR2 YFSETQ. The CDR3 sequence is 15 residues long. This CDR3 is CASSLGAGVYNEQFF. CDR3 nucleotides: TGCGCCAGCAGCTTGGGGGCGGGAGTCTACAATGAGCAGTTCTTC. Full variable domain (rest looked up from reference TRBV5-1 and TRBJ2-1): KAGVTQTPRYLIKTRGQQVTLSCSPISGHRSVSWYQQTPGQGLQFLFEYFSETQRNKGNFPGRFSGRQFSNSRSEMNVSTLELGDSALYLCASSLGAGVYNEQFFGPGTRLTVL.

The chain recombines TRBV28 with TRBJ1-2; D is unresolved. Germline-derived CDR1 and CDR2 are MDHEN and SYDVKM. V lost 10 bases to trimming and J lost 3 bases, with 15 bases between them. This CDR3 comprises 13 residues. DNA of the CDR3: TGTGCCATTCCCCTCGGCCAGGACTATGGCTACACCTTC. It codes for CAIPLGQDYGYTF.

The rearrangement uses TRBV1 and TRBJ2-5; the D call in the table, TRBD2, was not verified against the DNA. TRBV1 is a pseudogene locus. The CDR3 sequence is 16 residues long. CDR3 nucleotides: TGCACCAGCAGCCAAGATAGTGGGAGCCGGTTGGCGACCCAGTACTTC. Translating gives CTSSQDSGSRLATQYF.

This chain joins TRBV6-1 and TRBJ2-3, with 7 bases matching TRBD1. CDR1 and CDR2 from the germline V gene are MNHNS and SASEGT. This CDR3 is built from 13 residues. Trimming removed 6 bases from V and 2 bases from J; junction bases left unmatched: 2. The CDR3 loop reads CASRDRPTDTQYF. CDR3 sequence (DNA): TGTGCCAGCAGGGACAGGCCCACAGATACGCAGTATTTT.

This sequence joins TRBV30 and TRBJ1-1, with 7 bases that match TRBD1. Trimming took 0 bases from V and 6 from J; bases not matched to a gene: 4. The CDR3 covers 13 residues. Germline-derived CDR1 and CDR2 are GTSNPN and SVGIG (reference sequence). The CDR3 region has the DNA TGTGCCTGGAGTGTAGGAGGGGGCGCTGAAGCTTTCTTT. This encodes CAWSVGGGAEAFF. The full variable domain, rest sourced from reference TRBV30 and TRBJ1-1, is SQTIHQWPATLVQPVGSPLSLECTVEGTSNPNLYWYRQAAGRGLQLLFYSVGIGQISSEVPQNLSASRPQDRQFILSSKKLLLSDSGFYLCAWSVGGGAEAFFGQGTRLTVV.

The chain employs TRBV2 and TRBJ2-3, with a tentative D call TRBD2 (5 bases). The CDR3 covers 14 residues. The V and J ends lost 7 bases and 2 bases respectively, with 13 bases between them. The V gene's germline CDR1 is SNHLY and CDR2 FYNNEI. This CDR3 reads CASKPQRNTDTQYF. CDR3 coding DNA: TGTGCCAGCAAACCCCAGCGGAACACAGATACGCAGTATTTT.

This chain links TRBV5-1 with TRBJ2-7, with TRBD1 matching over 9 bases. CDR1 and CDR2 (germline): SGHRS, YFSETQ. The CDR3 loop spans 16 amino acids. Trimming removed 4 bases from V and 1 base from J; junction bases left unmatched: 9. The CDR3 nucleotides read TGCGCCAGCAGCCTCGGACAGGGGCGGTTATCCTACGAGCAGTACTTC. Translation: CASSLGQGRLSYEQYF.

The CDR3 loop is CASSFGVRGLGDEQFF. CDR3 nucleotides: TGTGCCAGCAGCTTTGGGGTGCGGGGGCTGGGGGATGAGCAGTTCTTC. The rearrangement links TRBV7-9 to TRBJ2-1, with D possibly matching TRBD2 (7 bases). CDR1 SEHNR and CDR2 FQNEAQ come from the germline V gene (reference sequence). V was cut by 3 bases and J by 8 bases, with 20 bases left in between. The CDR3 spans 16 residues.

CDR3 nucleotide sequence: TGTGCCAGTAGTAATAGCGGGAGTGGCGCCTACGAGCAGTACTTC. This encodes CASSNSGSGAYEQYF. This sequence joins TRBV19 and TRBJ2-7, with 9 positions matching TRBD2. CDR3 size: 15 residues. CDR1 and CDR2 (germline): LNHDA, SQIVND (reference sequence). With 4 bases clipped from V and 2 bases from J, the junction kept 6 bases outside the gene matches.

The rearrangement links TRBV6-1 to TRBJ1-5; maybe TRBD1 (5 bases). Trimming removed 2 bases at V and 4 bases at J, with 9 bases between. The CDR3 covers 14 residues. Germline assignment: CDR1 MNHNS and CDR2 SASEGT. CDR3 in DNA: TGTGCCAGCAGTGAAAACCGGGGGAATCAGCCCCAGCATTTT. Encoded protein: CASSENRGNQPQHF.

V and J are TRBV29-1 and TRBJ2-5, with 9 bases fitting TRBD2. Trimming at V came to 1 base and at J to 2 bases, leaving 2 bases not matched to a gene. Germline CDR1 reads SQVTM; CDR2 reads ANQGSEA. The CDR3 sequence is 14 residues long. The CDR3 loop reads CSVEGLAEQETQYF. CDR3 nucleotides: TGCAGCGTTGAAGGACTAGCGGAGCAAGAGACCCAGTACTTC.

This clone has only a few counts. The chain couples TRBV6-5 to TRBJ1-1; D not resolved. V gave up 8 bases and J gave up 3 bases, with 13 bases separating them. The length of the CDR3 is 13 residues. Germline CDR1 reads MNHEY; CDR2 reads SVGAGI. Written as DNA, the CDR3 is TGTGCCAGCGGGTTACGCGGGGACACTGAAGCTTTCTTT. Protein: CASGLRGDTEAFF.

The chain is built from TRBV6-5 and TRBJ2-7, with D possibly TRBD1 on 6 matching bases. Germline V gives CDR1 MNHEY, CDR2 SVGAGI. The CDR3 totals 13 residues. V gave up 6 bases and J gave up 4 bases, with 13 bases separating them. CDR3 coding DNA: TGTGCCAGCAGACAGGGAGTTGGGTACGAGCAGTACTTC. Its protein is CASRQGVGYEQYF.

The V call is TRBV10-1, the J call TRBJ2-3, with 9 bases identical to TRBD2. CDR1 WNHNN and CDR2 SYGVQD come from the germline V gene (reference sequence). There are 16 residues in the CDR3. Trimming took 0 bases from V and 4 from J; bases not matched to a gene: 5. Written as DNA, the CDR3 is TGCGCCAGCAGTGAGTCGGCACTAGCGGGCCCAGATACGCAGTATTTT. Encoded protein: CASSESALAGPDTQYF.

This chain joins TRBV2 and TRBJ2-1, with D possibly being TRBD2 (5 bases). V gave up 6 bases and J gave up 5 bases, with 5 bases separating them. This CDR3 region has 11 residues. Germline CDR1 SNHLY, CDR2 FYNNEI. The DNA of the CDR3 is TGTGCCAGCAGCGGGAACAATGAGCAGTTCTTC. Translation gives CASSGNNEQFF.

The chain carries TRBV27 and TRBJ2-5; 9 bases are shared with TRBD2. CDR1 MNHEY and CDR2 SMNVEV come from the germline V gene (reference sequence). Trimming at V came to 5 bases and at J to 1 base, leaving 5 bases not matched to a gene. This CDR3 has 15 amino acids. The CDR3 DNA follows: TGTGCCAGCAGTCTTGGCGGGAGGGCCCAAGAGACCCAGTACTTC. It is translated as CASSLGGRAQETQYF.

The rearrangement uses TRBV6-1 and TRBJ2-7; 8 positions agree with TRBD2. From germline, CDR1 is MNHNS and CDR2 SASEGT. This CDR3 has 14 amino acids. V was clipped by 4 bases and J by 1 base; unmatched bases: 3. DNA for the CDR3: TGTGCCAGCAGTGGACTAGCGCGTTCCTACGAGCAGTACTTC. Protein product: CASSGLARSYEQYF.

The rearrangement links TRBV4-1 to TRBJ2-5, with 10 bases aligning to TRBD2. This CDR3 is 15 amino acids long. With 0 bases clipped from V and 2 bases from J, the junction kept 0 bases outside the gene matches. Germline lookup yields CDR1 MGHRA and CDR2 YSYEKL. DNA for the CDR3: TGCGCCAGCAGCCAAGAACTAGCGGGACAAGAGACCCAGTACTTC. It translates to CASSQELAGQETQYF.

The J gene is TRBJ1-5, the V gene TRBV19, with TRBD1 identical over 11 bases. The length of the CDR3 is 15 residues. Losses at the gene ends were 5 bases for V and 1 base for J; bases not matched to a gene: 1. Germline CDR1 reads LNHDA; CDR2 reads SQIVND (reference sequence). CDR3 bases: TGTGCCAGTAGTGGGACAGGGGGAAGCAATCAGCCCCAGCATTTT. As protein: CASSGTGGSNQPQHF.